Following are 10 T cell receptor beta chains from one sample sequenced in a study of T cell responses to AZD1222 COVID-19 vaccine. Sequencing was performed with immunoSEQ multiplex PCR; in TCRdb, only in-frame clones are kept and a portion is missing. The sample consists of about 130,000 clones, around 87% of them appearing once. Specimen: peripheral blood, collected on day 0 of AZD1222 vaccination. These receptors were collected from an adult in good health.

The gene calls are TRBV3-1 (or the pseudogene TRBV3-2) and TRBJ1-2; D unresolved. Trimming pared 1 base from V and 5 bases from J, leaving 8 bases between. The V gene's germline CDR1 is LGHDT and CDR2 YNNKEL (reference sequence). CDR3 length: 13 amino acids. The CDR3 loop reads CASSQVRGYGYTF. The CDR3 coding sequence is TGTGCCAGCAGCCAAGTACGAGGGTATGGCTACACCTTC.

This sequence joins TRBV2 and TRBJ1-2, with D maybe TRBD1 (6 bases). V gave up 4 bases and J gave up 2 bases, with 17 bases separating them. CDR1 SNHLY and CDR2 FYNNEI come from the germline V gene. CDR3 size: 16 residues. In nucleotides, the CDR3 is TGTGCCAGCAGTGTTTTGGTGGGGGGCGCAAACTATGGCTACACCTTC. As protein: CASSVLVGGANYGYTF. The whole variable domain, remainder taken from reference TRBV2 and TRBJ1-2, is EPEVTQTPSHQVTQMGQEVILRCVPISNHLYFYWYRQILGQKVEFLVSFYNNEISEKSEIFDDQFSVERPDGSNFTLKIRSTKLEDSAMYFCASSVLVGGANYGYTFGSGTRLTVV.

This chain connects TRBV5-4 to TRBJ1-1; D is undetermined. CDR1 and CDR2 (germline): SGHNT, YYREEE (reference sequence). This CDR3 is 15 amino acids long. With 6 bases removed from V and 0 bases from J, the gap between germline ends came to 15 bases. CDR3 amino acids: CASTPGIVMNTEAFF. Written as DNA, the CDR3 is TGTGCCAGCACCCCCGGGATTGTCATGAACACTGAAGCTTTCTTT.

The chain couples TRBV28 to TRBJ2-7; 11 bases fit TRBD1. Germline assignment: CDR1 MDHEN and CDR2 SYDVKM. V dropped 6 bases and J dropped 1; count of bases not matched to a gene: 5. The CDR3 length is 15 residues. The CDR3 DNA sequence: TGTGCCAGCAGCCAGGGACAGGGGGTGTCCTACGAGCAGTACTTC. Translated: CASSQGQGVSYEQYF.

This chain connects TRBV27 to TRBJ2-2, with 7 bases aligning to TRBD1. CDR1 is MNHEY, CDR2 SMNVEV, per germline (reference sequence). The CDR3 runs to 14 residues. With V trimmed by 4 bases and J by 7 bases, 6 bases remained unmatched. The CDR3 bases are TGTGCCAGCAGTTCTGGACAGGCGATCGGGGAGCTGTTTTTT. This gives the protein CASSSGQAIGELFF.

The chain carries TRBV7-2 and TRBJ2-7; TRBD1 matches 9 bases. CDR3 length: 17 amino acids. The germline V gene has CDR1 SGHTA and CDR2 FQGNSA. The V and J ends lost 0 bases and 0 bases, in that order; junction bases with no gene match: 6. In nucleotides, the CDR3 is TGTGCCAGCAGCTTAGCAGGGACAGGGCGCCCCTCCTACGAGCAGTACTTC. Its protein product is CASSLAGTGRPSYEQYF.

The chain uses TRBV25-1 and TRBJ1-1; TRBD1 aligns across 7 bases. V was clipped by 6 bases and J by 1 base; unmatched bases: 11. The CDR3 runs 16 residues. Germline CDR1 is MGHDK and CDR2 is SYGVNS. Written as DNA, the CDR3 is TGTGCCAGCAGGGGGCGGGGGACAGTACCGAACACTGAAGCTTTCTTT. Translated, it gives CASRGRGTVPNTEAFF.

This chain joins TRBV5-5 and TRBJ2-1, with 11 bases matching TRBD2. This CDR3 is 16 amino acids long. Per germline, CDR1 SGHKS and CDR2 YYEKEE (reference sequence). V was clipped by 3 bases and J by 4 bases; unmatched bases: 6. The CDR3 bases are TGTGCCAGCAGCTCCAGACTAGCGGGAACTTACAATGAGCAGTTCTTC. Protein product: CASSSRLAGTYNEQFF.

The V call is TRBV2, the J call TRBJ2-3; no clear D gene. Germline V gene lookup returns CDR1 SNHLY and CDR2 FYNNEI. The CDR3 length is 14 residues. V lost 3 bases and J 7 bases, leaving 14 bases between the germline ends. The CDR3 loop reads CASSDQSLSNTQYF. CDR3 sequence (DNA): TGTGCCAGCAGTGACCAATCCCTGTCGAATACGCAGTATTTT.

A single count supports this clone. This chain connects TRBV6-1 to TRBJ1-5; D is uncertain. The V gene's germline CDR1 is MNHNS and CDR2 SASEGT. The CDR3 contains 15 residues. With 0 bases removed from V and 4 bases from J, the gap between germline ends came to 10 bases. The CDR3 loop reads CASSEAWVGNQPQHF. In nucleotides, the CDR3 is TGTGCCAGCAGTGAAGCGTGGGTAGGGAATCAGCCCCAGCATTTT.